The 28 T cell receptor beta chains presented below share a single source sample, sequenced in a study of regulatory T cells in long-lasting Graves disease (dated by TCRdb to the early 2020s). The label giving this sample's time point can be read as: persistent/refractory GD, antithyroid drugs over 5 years with positive TRAb. For both TCR sequencing and RNA sequencing, RNA was extracted from PBMCs in TRIzol. The library was obtained by multiplex PCR. Data came from an Illumina HiSeq 4000. TCR beta libraries were built with iRepertoire HTBI primers and Arm-PCR amplification of CDR3 regions. The public reads were quality trimmed at Q25 with fastp and then assembled into clones with MiXCR by TCRdb, keeping productive beta chains. Each CDR3 protein appears once, grouped with its most common genes and DNA. This sample has roughly 400,000 distinct CDR3 sequences in its table, and roughly 20% of those were observed once. The ten largest clones represent roughly 20% of the sample.

Sequences were derived from peripheral blood mononuclear cells (PBMCs), sampled when the disease was refractory, from a patient treated with antithyroid drugs. The source of these receptors is a female donor with Graves disease.

In this sample, this clonotype turned up a few times. The chain has TRBV7-9 and TRBJ1-4; 9 bases are shared with TRBD1. The CDR3 runs to 14 residues. The trim removed 4 bases at V and 4 bases at J, leaving 1 base unmatched. Germline assignment: CDR1 SEHNR and CDR2 FQNEAQ (reference sequence). CDR3 DNA: TGTGCCAGCAGCTGGGACAGGGATAATGAAAAACTGTTTTTT. As protein: CASSWDRDNEKLFF.

At least ten counts were recorded for this clonotype. The chain joins TRBV2 to TRBJ2-7; perhaps TRBD1 as D (5 bases). Trimming left V 7 bases short and J 2 bases short, with 18 bases between. The germline V gene encodes CDR1 SNHLY and CDR2 FYNNEI. The CDR3 spans 15 residues. The CDR3 loop is CASTKVGRATYEQYF. The CDR3 coding sequence is TGTGCCAGCACCAAAGTGGGCAGGGCCACCTACGAGCAGTACTTC.

This clonotype has more than one count but fewer than ten. Compared with germline, one end of the junction differs, possibly owing to a read error. V is TRBV10-2 and J is TRBJ2-7, with D unclear. The CDR3 has 15 amino acids. The V gene's germline CDR1 is WSHSY and CDR2 SAAADI. This CDR3 reads CATSKASDTAYEQYF. The CDR3 nucleotides are TGCGCCACCAGTAAGGCGAGCGACACAGCCTACGAGCAGTACTTC.

In DNA, the CDR3 is TGTGCCAGCAACGTTTGGGGATCACCCCTCCACTTT. Translating it yields CASNVWGSPLHF. The chain combines TRBV12-3 or TRBV12-4 with TRBJ1-6, with D uncertain. V lost 7 bases, J lost 10 bases, and 11 bases lay in between. The CDR3 spans 12 residues.

The chain has TRBV6-1 and TRBJ2-1, with TRBD2 matching 13 bases. V dropped 6 bases and J dropped 7; count of bases not matched to a gene: 12. Germline lookup yields CDR1 MNHNS and CDR2 SASEGT. This CDR3 is 17 amino acids long. The CDR3 coding sequence is TGTGCCAGCAGCGGGACTAGCGGGATTCTTCCCAAGAATGAGCAGTTCTTC. Translation: CASSGTSGILPKNEQFF.

The chain employs TRBV7-3 and TRBJ2-7; D unresolved. The V gene's germline CDR1 is SGHTA and CDR2 FQGTGA. V was shortened by 1 base and J by 3 bases, with 7 bases between the two germline ends. This CDR3 region has 13 residues. CDR3 residues: CASSLKADYEQYF. In DNA form, the CDR3 reads TGTGCCAGCAGCTTAAAGGCCGACTACGAGCAGTACTTC.

The chain uses TRBV5-1 and TRBJ1-1; 10 bases line up with TRBD1. The ends lost 4 bases at V and 9 bases at J; junction bases unmatched: 12. Germline V CDR1 and CDR2: SGHRS, YFSETQ. This CDR3 is 15 amino acids long. This CDR3 is CASSPGQGTLGKAFF. DNA for the CDR3: TGCGCCAGCAGCCCGGGACAGGGGACCCTTGGGAAAGCTTTCTTT.

The chain carries TRBV10-3 and TRBJ1-1, with D unresolved. The V and J ends lost 0 bases and 3 bases respectively, with 2 bases between them. This CDR3 has 12 residues. Germline CDR1 ENHRY, CDR2 SYGVKD. Written as DNA, the CDR3 is TGTGCCATCAGTGAGTCTCACACTGAAGCTTTCTTT. Residues: CAISESHTEAFF.

The genes are TRBV5-1 and TRBJ2-5; 9 positions agree with TRBD1. Trimming removed 5 bases from V and 5 bases from J; junction bases left unmatched: 10. The CDR3 is made up of 15 amino acids. Germline loops: CDR1 SGHRS, CDR2 YFSETQ. In nucleotides, the CDR3 is TGCGCCAGCAGTCGGACTACAGGGGGCGGGGAGACCCAGTACTTC. It is translated as CASSRTTGGGETQYF.

This clonotype came up a few times. J is TRBJ1-1 and V is TRBV15; D gene unclear. CDR3 size: 12 residues. V lost 5 bases, J lost 2 bases, and 6 bases lay in between. CDR1 is LNHNV and CDR2 is YYDKDF in the germline V gene (reference sequence). CDR3 bases: TGTGCCACCAGCCCAAGTAACACTGAAGCTTTCTTT. Its protein is CATSPSNTEAFF.

This sequence joins TRBV2 and TRBJ2-2, with a weak D call TRBD1 (7 bases). This CDR3 region has 14 residues. CDR1 SNHLY and CDR2 FYNNEI come from the germline V gene. Trimming left V 10 bases short and J 4 bases short, with 16 bases between. This CDR3 is CATQGGAGTGELFF. CDR3 DNA: TGTGCCACCCAGGGGGGCGCGGGCACCGGGGAGCTGTTTTTT. Based on the CDR3 plus reference TRBV2 and TRBJ2-2, the full variable domain is EPEVTQTPSHQVTQMGQEVILRCVPISNHLYFYWYRQILGQKVEFLVSFYNNEISEKSEIFDDQFSVERPDGSNFTLKIRSTKLEDSAMYFCATQGGAGTGELFFGEGSRLTVL.

This chain uses TRBV20-1 with TRBJ2-7; 7 bases align to TRBD2. Germline lookup yields CDR1 DFQATT and CDR2 SNEGSKA (reference sequence). The CDR3 covers 14 residues. V lost 6 bases and J lost 0; bases outside the gene matches: 8. The CDR3 sequence is CSASFGGSSYEQYF. CDR3 sequence (DNA): TGCAGTGCGTCCTTTGGCGGGAGCTCCTACGAGCAGTACTTC.

V usage is TRBV27 and J usage is TRBJ2-7; D possibly matches TRBD1 or TRBD2 (6 bases each). The CDR3 sequence is 18 residues long. V was cut by 6 bases and J by 2 bases, with 26 bases left in between. Germline assignment: CDR1 MNHEY and CDR2 SMNVEV (reference sequence). The CDR3 coding sequence is TGTGCCAGCAGAAAGGCTCCTGGGGGCCGACTAGAGACCTACGAGCAGTACTTC. Translating gives CASRKAPGGRLETYEQYF.

In regard to this clonotype: This likely stems from a read error, as it lies one base from a far larger clone. The V call is TRBV12-3 or TRBV12-4, the J call TRBJ2-4, with 13 bases lining up with TRBD2. Near its end, the DNA agrees better with TRBJ2-1, so the J call may be wrong. The CDR3 runs 15 residues. The CDR3 is CASSLGLAGRETQFF. In nucleotides, the CDR3 is TGTGCCAGCAGCCTGGGACTAGCGGGACGGGAGACCCAGTTCTTC.

This clonotype appeared many times. This rearrangement joins TRBV20-1 to TRBJ1-2; the D gene is possibly TRBD1 (5 bases). The germline CDR1 and CDR2 sequences are DFQATT and SNEGSKA (reference sequence). The V end lost 5 bases, the J end lost 1 base, and 20 bases lay between the germline ends. The CDR3 is 16 residues long. CDR3 in DNA: TGCAGTGCTCCAGACGGATTGGGGGGGATTAACTATGGCTACACCTTC. This encodes CSAPDGLGGINYGYTF.

As concerns this clonotype: Possible read error: a much larger clone is one base away. The CDR3 bases are TGTGCCAGCAGTCCACCCCAGGGTGCCTATGGCTACACCTTC. Residues: CASSPPQGAYGYTF. The J gene is TRBJ1-2, the V gene TRBV28, with TRBD1 as a possible D gene (5 bases). The CDR3 spans 14 residues. Trimming removed 5 bases at V and 4 bases at J, with 14 bases between. Germline assignment: CDR1 MDHEN and CDR2 SYDVKM.

This clonotype was seen at least ten times. The chain employs TRBV5-4 and TRBJ2-2, with TRBD2 matching 8 bases. This CDR3 region has 16 residues. J lost 7 bases, V lost 4 bases, and 12 bases had no gene match. Germline V lookup: CDR1 SGHNT, CDR2 YYREEE (reference sequence). The CDR3 reads CASSQEASGSLGELFF. The CDR3 bases are TGTGCCAGCAGCCAGGAGGCTAGCGGGTCACTCGGGGAGCTGTTTTTT.

The table lists this clonotype with many counts. The chain is built from TRBV27 and TRBJ1-6, with a possible D match to TRBD1 (5 bases). The CDR3 is 17 residues long. Trimming took off 5 bases at V and 8 bases at J, with 22 bases between the two ends. Germline assignment: CDR1 MNHEY and CDR2 SMNVEV (reference sequence). The CDR3 region is CASSPEWGSQTYSPLHF. The CDR3 region has the DNA TGTGCCAGCAGTCCGGAGTGGGGCAGCCAGACCTATTCACCCCTCCACTTT.

The V and J genes are TRBV5-6 and TRBJ2-5; 7 nucleotides agree with TRBD1. This CDR3 region has 13 residues. Germline loops: CDR1 SGHDT, CDR2 YYEEEE. Trimming took 7 bases from V and 2 from J; bases not matched to a gene: 5. CDR3 residues: CASALTGQETQYF. The CDR3 nucleotides read TGTGCCAGCGCCCTGACAGGGCAAGAGACCCAGTACTTC.

This clonotype showed up just a few times. This sequence joins TRBV12-3 or TRBV12-4 and TRBJ2-1, with D unclear. The CDR3 loop spans 15 amino acids. Trimming took 1 base from V and 4 from J, leaving 11 bases between them. This CDR3 is CASSLGQSRYNEQFF. CDR3 in DNA: TGTGCCAGCAGTTTAGGGCAGAGCCGTTACAATGAGCAGTTCTTC.

As for this clonotype: One junction end disagrees with the germline gene, perhaps due to a read error. V is TRBV6-9 and J is TRBJ2-7; no clear D. Germline V gene sequence: CDR1 MNHGY, CDR2 SVAAGI. The CDR3 extends over 15 amino acids. In DNA form, the CDR3 reads TGTGCCAGCAGTTATTCTGGCCTGACCTCCAACGAGCAGTACTTC. It translates to CASSYSGLTSNEQYF.

This clonotype was recorded many times. This chain uses TRBV20-1 with TRBJ2-7; no clear D. CDR1 is DFQATT, CDR2 SNEGSKA, per germline (reference sequence). The CDR3 covers 12 residues. Trimming stripped 5 bases from V and 3 bases from J, with 11 bases between. The CDR3 DNA reads as TGCAGTGCTGCCCTGAATAGCTACGAGCAGTACTTC. Its translation: CSAALNSYEQYF.

V is TRBV5-7 and J is TRBJ2-7, with 7 bases fitting TRBD1. TRBV5-7 counts as an open reading frame of uncertain function. The CDR3 extends over 18 amino acids. Trimming at V came to 5 bases and at J to 2 bases, leaving 19 bases not matched to a gene. The CDR3 loop is CASRTSTAQGSTPYEQYF. The CDR3 nucleotides read TGTGCCAGCAGGACTTCCACAGCACAGGGGTCGACTCCCTACGAGCAGTACTTC.

This clonotype was recorded at least ten times. V gene TRBV2 combines with J gene TRBJ1-2; 10 bases align to TRBD1. V gave up 7 bases and J gave up 6 bases; unmatched junction bases: 8. The CDR3 consists of 14 residues. Germline CDR1 reads SNHLY; CDR2 reads FYNNEI. The CDR3, as DNA: TGTGCCAGCACCAGAACCGGGACAGGGGATGGCTACACCTTC. This encodes CASTRTGTGDGYTF.

V usage is TRBV7-9 and J usage is TRBJ1-1, with 10 bases identical to TRBD1. The V and J ends lost 1 base and 4 bases, in that order; junction bases with no gene match: 6. CDR3 length equals 16 residues. The germline V gene has CDR1 SEHNR and CDR2 FQNEAQ (reference sequence). The chain's CDR3 is CASSLGGQGRGTEAFF. CDR3 DNA sequence: TGTGCCAGCAGCTTAGGGGGACAGGGGCGAGGCACTGAAGCTTTCTTT.

This sequence joins TRBV9 and TRBJ1-2, with a possible D match to TRBD1 (6 bases). There are 15 residues in the CDR3. Trimming took 3 bases from V and 2 from J, leaving 14 bases between them. Germline values: CDR1 SGDLS, CDR2 YYNGEE. The CDR3: CASSEEETGNYGYTF. DNA for the CDR3: TGTGCCAGCAGCGAAGAGGAGACAGGAAACTATGGCTACACCTTC. Together with reference TRBV9 and TRBJ1-2, the CDR3 gives the full variable domain: DSGVTQTPKHLITATGQRVTLRCSPRSGDLSVYWYQQSLDQGLQFLIQYYNGEERAKGNILERFSAQQFPDLHSELNLSSLELGDSALYFCASSEEETGNYGYTFGSGTRLTVV.

Points on this clonotype: This may be a read error: a much more frequent sequence differs by one nucleotide. The chain carries TRBV7-8 and TRBJ1-1; perhaps TRBD1 as D (5 bases). Germline V gene data show CDR1 as SGHVS and CDR2 as FQNEAQ. The CDR3 extends over 14 amino acids. V lost 1 base and J lost 0, with 6 bases in between. CDR3 amino acids: CASSLGTMNTEAFF. The CDR3, as DNA: TGTGCCAGCAGCTTAGGGACAATGAACACTGAAGCTTTCTTT.

This clonotype has at least ten counts. A read error may produce the germline difference seen at one junction end. The genes are TRBV20-1 and TRBJ1-1; no clear D gene. The CDR3 consists of 10 residues. The germline V gene has CDR1 DFQATT and CDR2 SNEGSKA (reference sequence). CDR3 in DNA: TGCAGTGCGACTAACATTGAAGCTTTCTTT. Translation gives CSATNIEAFF.